Below are 5 T cell receptor beta chains sequenced from a single sample in a study of cytomegalovirus exposure and HLA in healthy donors. Primers: 60 Vbeta forward and 13 Jbeta reverse. Some clones are missing from TCRdb's copy, which holds only in-frame ones; the method was immunoSEQ multiplex PCR. The table lists 100,000 to 150,000 clones, around two thirds of them singletons, with approximately 4.8% in the top ten. The sequenced material came from PBMCs. These receptors were collected from a man in his sixties in good health and CMV-seropositive.

The V gene is TRBV6-1, the J gene TRBJ1-1, with D perhaps TRBD1 (6 bases). The germline gives CDR1 MNHNS, CDR2 SASEGT. The CDR3 is made up of 15 amino acids. V was trimmed by 7 bases and J by 1 base, leaving 16 bases between them. CDR3 bases: TGTGCCAGCACCGTTTCCTACAGGGAGAACACTGAAGCTTTCTTT. This encodes CASTVSYRENTEAFF.

The sample holds one count of this clone. The genes are TRBV7-9 and TRBJ1-1, with TRBD1 matching 9 bases. This CDR3 region has 15 residues. After removal of 1 base from V and 12 bases from J, the junction contained 12 bases not matched to a gene. In germline, CDR1 is SEHNR, CDR2 FQNEAQ (reference sequence). CDR3 loop: CASSLENSGTGPTFF. CDR3 DNA sequence: TGTGCCAGCAGCTTAGAAAACTCCGGGACAGGGCCTACTTTCTTT.

V gene TRBV19 combines with J gene TRBJ2-6; the D gene is possibly TRBD1 (6 bases). The CDR3 covers 16 residues. Germline V CDR1 and CDR2: LNHDA, SQIVND (reference sequence). V was clipped by 0 bases and J by 4 bases, with 10 bases between them. CDR3 DNA: TGTGCCAGTAGTATAGAGGGGGCGCGGGGGGCCAACGTCCTGACTTTC. The encoded protein is CASSIEGARGANVLTF.

The chain joins TRBV28 to TRBJ1-1; D might be TRBD1 (5 bases). The V and J ends lost 3 bases and 4 bases respectively, with 9 bases between them. Per germline, CDR1 MDHEN and CDR2 SYDVKM. The length of the CDR3 is 13 residues. CDR3 protein: CASSFTRGTEAFF. CDR3 sequence (DNA): TGTGCCAGCAGTTTCACAAGGGGCACTGAAGCTTTCTTT.

The chain combines TRBV11-2 with TRBJ1-5, with D uncertain. The V end was cut by 0 bases, the J end by 7 bases, with 13 bases between. The length of the CDR3 is 15 residues. Germline V gene lookup returns CDR1 SGHAT and CDR2 FQNNGV. The DNA of the CDR3 is TGTGCCAGCAGCTTAGATCACGGGGTTATCCAGCCCCAGCATTTT. Amino acid sequence: CASSLDHGVIQPQHF.